The clone carrying this T cell receptor (beta chain) was seen at least ten times. Its antigen is unknown. Time point reported: newly diagnosed GD, antithyroid drugs for less than 3 months. The TCR library was prepared using RNA isolated from PBMCs. This sample was taken from a study of regulatory T cells in long-lasting Graves disease. Study-wide results and caveats: Among the persistent patients, 2,741 public clonotypes were shared, more than the approximately 1,000 shared among new patients.

V shed 2 bases and J shed 3 bases, with 13 bases lying between them. This CDR3 is built from 14 residues. Germline lookup yields CDR1 DFQATT and CDR2 SNEGSKA (reference sequence). Combining iRepertoire HTBI primers with Arm-PCR of CDR3 regions, the authors built TCR beta libraries. MiXCR, run by TCRdb on the multiplex PCR reads, gives a single entry per CDR3 protein. The data show hundreds of thousands of distinct CDR3 sequences, approximately 15% seen once. Separately, the same data were catalogued under a study of T cells in Graves' hyperthyroidism and ophthalmopathy. Turning to that study: Most expanded thyroid clonotypes above 0.001 also appeared in blood. From stable hyperthyroidism, ophthalmopathy was set apart by a 13 V-J model.

The clonotype comes from a woman in her thirties with Graves disease. The chain employs TRBV20-1 and TRBJ1-1; D unresolved. Here the sequenced sample was peripheral blood mononuclear cells (PBMCs), taken at new diagnosis, from a patient treated with antithyroid drugs. This CDR3 is CSARPEYTDTEAFF. The DNA of the CDR3 is TGCAGTGCTAGACCGGAATACACCGACACTGAAGCTTTCTTT.